This T cell receptor beta chain appears in the sequencing data of a study of blood T cell repertoires in COVID-19. Looking at the study overall: Both acute and convalescent COVID-19 samples were obtained from the United States, Italy and Spain.

The CDR3 is made up of 14 amino acids. V lost 4 bases to trimming and J lost 0 bases, with 10 bases between them. Germline V gene sequence: CDR1 SGHTA, CDR2 FQGNSA. Measured with immunoSEQ multiplex PCR; TCRdb has only the in-frame clones, and not every one. The sample holds fewer than 500,000 clones; 70% to 90% are singletons and the top ten take approximately 1%. As concerns this clone: This same CDR3 is encoded by further DNA sequences in the sample.

The chain joins TRBV7-2 to TRBJ2-7; D might be TRBD2 (6 bases). This clonotype originated in a woman in her 30s with acute COVID-19. The specimen was PBMCs or T cells enriched from blood (not recorded which). The DNA of the CDR3 is TGTGCCAGCAGCTCCGGGAGCAGCTCCTACGAGCAGTACTTC. Translation gives CASSSGSSSYEQYF. Variable domain in full (rest from reference TRBV7-2 and TRBJ2-7): GAGVSQSPSNKVTEKGKDVELRCDPISGHTALYWYRQSLGQGLEFLIYFQGNSAPDKSGLPSDRFSAERTGGSVSTLTIQRTQQEDSAVYLCASSSGSSSYEQYFGPGTRLTVT.